The rows below give T cell receptor beta chains drawn from one sample of a study of T cell responses to AZD1222 COVID-19 vaccine. Profiled with immunoSEQ multiplex PCR; TCRdb holds only in-frame clones, not every one. The top ten clones hold approximately 1.8% of a sample with about 180,000 clones, roughly nine tenths of them seen once. Sequences were derived from peripheral blood, sampled on day 0 of AZD1222 vaccination. The receptors shown here come from an adult in good health. The CDR3 runs from the conserved cysteine through the conserved F or W. The order of the fields is clone size, V gene, J gene, D gene, CDR3 protein, CDR3 DNA. The D gene is left open where the match is weak. Clone size is not always given. Where it is, it says once, few, many or a class for expanded clones.

NA,TRBV20-1,TRBJ1-5,NA,CSASLAGQPQHF,TGCAGTGCTAGTTTGGCAGGTCAGCCCCAGCATTTT
once,TRBV28,TRBJ2-7,TRBD1,CASRRGQGVNYEQYF,TGTGCCAGCAGGCGTGGACAGGGGGTCAACTACGAGCAGTACTTC
NA,TRBV27,TRBJ2-7,TRBD2,CASSPERERYHEQYF,TGTGCCAGCAGTCCCGAGCGGGAGAGGTACCACGAGCAGTACTTC
NA,TRBV18,TRBJ2-3,NA,CASSPASEISTDTQYF,TGTGCCAGCTCACCAGCATCAGAAATTAGCACAGATACGCAGTATTTT
NA,TRBV18,TRBJ1-1,NA,CASSPQENTEAFF,TGTGCCAGCTCACCACAGGAGAACACTGAAGCTTTCTTT
NA,TRBV28,TRBJ1-5,NA,CASSLAGAGNQPQHF,TGTGCCAGCAGTTTAGCAGGGGCTGGCAATCAGCCCCAGCATTTT
NA,TRBV10-3,TRBJ1-1,TRBD1,CAITPDRATEAFF,TGTGCCATCACCCCGGACAGGGCCACTGAAGCTTTCTTT
NA,TRBV28,TRBJ1-6,TRBD1,CASSSGTGLTSPLHF,TGTGCCAGCAGTTCTGGGACAGGGTTAACTTCACCCCTCCACTTT
NA,TRBV19,TRBJ1-4,NA,CASSINIRGEKLFF,TGTGCCAGTAGTATCAACATCAGGGGCGAAAAACTGTTTTTT
NA,TRBV5-1,TRBJ1-2,NA,CASTLMDRSNYGYTF,TGCGCCAGCACCTTAATGGACAGATCTAACTATGGCTACACCTTC
few,TRBV28,TRBJ1-3,TRBD1,CASSPYPDRTGNTIYF,TGTGCCAGCAGTCCCTACCCGGACAGGACTGGAAACACCATATATTTT
NA,TRBV10-3,TRBJ2-1,TRBD2,CAIQPGLGLNEQFF,TGTGCCATCCAGCCGGGACTAGGCTTGAATGAGCAGTTCTTC